These T cell receptor beta chains were read from a single sample in a study of regulatory T cells in long-lasting Graves disease. TCRdb called the multiplex PCR reads again in MiXCR, with one record for every CDR3 protein. The table shows hundreds of thousands of distinct CDR3 sequences, with less than 20% occurring only once. The sample was also linked to a second study, of T cells in Graves' hyperthyroidism and ophthalmopathy.

The sample here was peripheral blood mononuclear cells (PBMCs), taken at new diagnosis, from a patient treated with antithyroid drugs. These receptors all come from a woman between 25 and 40 years old with Graves disease. Both conserved end residues are part of each CDR3. The D gene is left open where the match is weak. Clone size is given for some rows only: seen once, a few or many times, or a class if the clone is expanded.

>21|TRBJ2-4|TRBV25-1|TRBD2|few
TGTGCCAGCAGTGGCGGGGGCCCCACAGGACTAGCGGAGGAAGCCAAAAACATTCAGTACTTC
CASSGGGPTGLAEEAKNIQYF
>14|TRBJ2-5|TRBV7-9|TRBD1|NA
TGTGCCAGCAGCGAGGGACAGGGGAGAGAGACCCAGTACTTC
CASSEGQGRETQYF
>15|TRBJ2-7|TRBV7-3|NA|NA
TGTGCCAGCAGCTTAAGTGGGGATCTATCCTACGAGCAGTACTTC
CASSLSGDLSYEQYF
>14|TRBJ2-5|TRBV5-6|TRBD2|once
TGTGCCAGCAGCTTCTTAGCGGGCAAAGAGACCCAGTACTTC
CASSFLAGKETQYF
>14|TRBJ2-3|TRBV5-1|NA|many
TGCGCCAGCAGCTGGGAGACACCGCCCAGGCCGCAGTATTTT
CASSWETPPRPQYF
>17|TRBJ2-5|TRBV5-1|NA|NA
TGCGCCAGCAGCTTGATGGTGTCAGGGGGAGGCCAAGAGACCCAGTACTTC
CASSLMVSGGGQETQYF
>12|TRBJ1-2|TRBV28|NA|many
TGTGCCAGCAGTTTATACAGGGTTGGCTACACCTTC
CASSLYRVGYTF
>14|TRBJ2-7|TRBV20-1|NA|NA
TGCAGTGCTAGATCCGGGACGGCACTAGCACAGAGGCACTTC
CSARSGTALAQRHF
>15|TRBJ1-3|TRBV12-3/TRBV12-4|NA|NA
TGTGCCAGCAGTCCCGCCCGGCTGCGCCTGGACACCATATATTTT
CASSPARLRLDTIYF
>14|TRBJ1-2|TRBV5-1|NA|few
TGCGCCAGCAGCTTGGATACAGGGACCTATGGCTACACCTTC
CASSLDTGTYGYTF
>13|TRBJ2-3|TRBV20-1|TRBD2|NA
TGCAGTGCTTCAGGACTAGAATCAGATACGCAGTATTTT
CSASGLESDTQYF
>13|TRBJ1-2|TRBV2|NA|many
TGTGCCAGCAGTGTTGGCTCCAACTATGGCTACACCTTC
CASSVGSNYGYTF
>19|TRBJ2-7|TRBV7-2|TRBD1|NA
TGTGCCAGCAGCTCCTTGGGGGGGGGAGGGACAGGGAACCCCTACGAGCAGTACTTC
CASSSLGGGGTGNPYEQYF
>17|TRBJ2-7|TRBV6-2/TRBV6-3|TRBD2|many
TGTGCCAGCAGTTACTCGACTAGCGGGGGCAGCTCCTACGAGCAGTACTTC
CASSYSTSGGSSYEQYF
>17|TRBJ2-1|TRBV27|TRBD2|many
TGTGCCAGCACCCGGGCGTTAGGAGCGGGAGGGTACAATGAGCAGTTCTTC
CASTRALGAGGYNEQFF
>12|TRBJ1-2|TRBV19|TRBD1|few
TGTGCCAGCAGGACAGGGTTATGGGGCTACACCTTC
CASRTGLWGYTF
>16|TRBJ2-1|TRBV25-1|TRBD2|many
TGTGCCAGCAACCCTAGCGGGAGACTCTCCTACAATGAGCAGTTCTTC
CASNPSGRLSYNEQFF
>16|TRBJ2-3|TRBV7-2|TRBD1|many
TGTGCCAGCAGCTTGGGACCGGGACAGGGCATAGATACGCAGTATTTT
CASSLGPGQGIDTQYF
>18|TRBJ2-3|TRBV27|TRBD2|few
TGTGCCAGCAGTTCTGGACTAGCGGGGCCCCTGAGCACAGATACGCAGTATTTT
CASSSGLAGPLSTDTQYF
>11|TRBJ2-2|TRBV6-5|NA|many
TGTGCCAGCAGTTACGCCGGGGAGCTGTTTTTT
CASSYAGELFF
>13|TRBJ1-6|TRBV28|NA|many
TGTGCCAGCAGCCCCGGGCGGCCGTCACCCCTCCACTTT
CASSPGRPSPLHF
>12|TRBJ2-1|TRBV5-1|TRBD1|few
TGCGCCAGCAGCTTTCCTCGGGACAGGAAGTTCTTC
CASSFPRDRKFF
>15|TRBJ1-4|TRBV7-2|NA|many
TGTGCCAGCAGCTTAGCGGGGGCTGCTAATGAAAAACTGTTTTTT
CASSLAGAANEKLFF
>15|TRBJ2-7|TRBV7-2|NA|NA
TGTGCCAGCAGCTCCGGGACACCTGGATTCTACGAGCAGTACTTC
CASSSGTPGFYEQYF
>15|TRBJ2-7|TRBV6-1|NA|NA
TGTGCCAGCACTGACAAGGGCAGGGTCTCCCACGAGCAGTACTTC
CASTDKGRVSHEQYF
>12|TRBJ1-6|TRBV9|TRBD1|many
TGTGCCAGCGGACAGGCGAATTCACCCCTCCACTTT
CASGQANSPLHF
>17|TRBJ2-2|TRBV5-1|TRBD1|few
TGCGCCAGCAGCTTGGCTACCGGGACAGGGAACACCGGGGAGCTGTTTTTT
CASSLATGTGNTGELFF
>16|TRBJ2-3|TRBV5-6|NA|NA
TGTGCCAGCAGCTCGGGGACGGCCATTAGCACAGATACGCAGTATTTT
CASSSGTAISTDTQYF
>16|TRBJ2-1|TRBV12-5|TRBD1|many
TGTGCTAGTGGTTTGGACTGGGGGACAGGCTACAATGAGCAGTTCTTC
CASGLDWGTGYNEQFF
>10|TRBJ1-5|TRBV29-1|NA|many
TGCAGCGTAATAGACCGGGGCCAGCATTTT
CSVIDRGQHF